The clone carrying this TCR beta chain has at least ten counts. Its matching antigen is unknown. Unmatched junction bases numbered 8, after V lost 0 bases and J lost 2 bases. This CDR3 is built from 17 residues. From germline, CDR1 is SGHAT and CDR2 FQNNGV. This record comes from a study of Graves' ophthalmopathy and Graves' hyperthyroidism. The study's findings and limits: It was with 70.59% sensitivity and about 72% specificity that the model predicted ophthalmopathy progression. Most expanded clonotypes from thyroid (those above 0.001 frequency) were also found in blood.

Having ophthalmopathy, the donors showed moderate-to-severe activity, CAS ≥3 and NOSPECS ≥4, with disease lasting under 3 months. The PBMCs were taken from 10 ml of fresh peripheral blood. Amplification from RNA transcripts yielded the TCR beta CDR3 regions. RT-PCR with HTBI primers came first, then second-round multiplex PCR. MiXCR, run by TCRdb on the multiplex PCR reads, gives a single entry per CDR3 protein. Altogether 200,000 to 250,000 distinct CDR3 sequences are present, under 30% being singletons, with the ten largest covering 9.1%. This receptor was identified in a man aged 50 to 60 with Graves' ophthalmopathy. Sequenced sample: peripheral blood. The chain uses TRBV11-2 and TRBJ2-5, with 8 bases lining up with TRBD2. The CDR3 here is CASSLEVGRAWQETQYF. CDR3 coding DNA: TGTGCCAGCAGCTTAGAGGTCGGGAGGGCCTGGCAAGAGACCCAGTACTTC.